Listed below are T cell receptor beta chains from one sample, sequenced in a study of T cell changes during pregnancy in multiple sclerosis. Sequenced by immunoSEQ multiplex PCR; TCRdb stores in-frame clones only, minus some. The sample lists 93,000 or so clones, 92% occurring once. The sample here was peripheral blood, taken after pregnancy. The receptors shown here come from a female donor with multiple sclerosis, enrolled in a pregnancy study. CDR3s include the opening cysteine and the closing phenylalanine or tryptophan. Each record gives: V gene, J gene, clone size, D gene, CDR3 DNA, CDR3 protein. The D gene is left open where the match is weak. Rows may omit the clone size; those that give it use once, few, many or a size class.

>TRBV6-5|TRBJ2-2|-|-
TGTGCCAGCAGGAGCACCGGGGAGCTGTTTTTT
CASRSTGELFF
>TRBV10-3|TRBJ1-5|-|TRBD1
TGTGCCATCAGTGAGGACAGGGGAGGAGGTCAGCCCCAGCATTTT
CAISEDRGGGQPQHF
>TRBV6-1|TRBJ2-1|-|TRBD2
TGTGCCAGCAGTGAAGAGCGGGGGGTCAATGAGCAGTTCTTC
CASSEERGVNEQFF
>TRBV7-9|TRBJ1-2|once|-
TGTGCCAGCAGCTTACAGGGATTTAACTATGGCTACACCTTC
CASSLQGFNYGYTF
>TRBV9|TRBJ2-5|-|-
TGTGCCAGCAGCGTAGAGGGACTTTCTAAAGAGACCCAGTACTTC
CASSVEGLSKETQYF
>TRBV4-2|TRBJ2-7|-|-
TGTGCCAGCAGCCAATTGGCCGGATCGACGGGGTACGAGCAGTACTTC
CASSQLAGSTGYEQYF
>TRBV19|TRBJ2-7|-|TRBD1
TGTGCCAGTAGTATATCGGCAGGGGGCAGGTACGAGCAGTACTTC
CASSISAGGRYEQYF
>TRBV7-3|TRBJ2-5|-|-
TGTGCCAGCAGCTTAACTCGGGATCAAGAGACCCAGTACTTC
CASSLTRDQETQYF
>TRBV30|TRBJ1-3|-|-
TGTGCCTGGAGTAGGGGAGGCTCCTCTGGAAACACCATATATTTT
CAWSRGGSSGNTIYF
>TRBV30|TRBJ2-2|-|TRBD2
TGTGCCTGGTCGGGACTAGCGGGAAACACCGGGGAGCTGTTTTTT
CAWSGLAGNTGELFF
>TRBV11-3|TRBJ2-7|-|TRBD1
TGTGCCAGCAGCTCTACAGGGGTCGAGCAGTACTTC
CASSSTGVEQYF
>TRBV7-2|TRBJ1-6|-|TRBD1
TGTGCCAGCAGCCCCGGACAGGCCGGACCCAATTCACCCCTCCACTTT
CASSPGQAGPNSPLHF
>TRBV6-6|TRBJ1-1|-|-
TGTGCCAGCAGTCAACTCGTTGAAGCTTTCTTT
CASSQLVEAFF
>TRBV29-1|TRBJ1-5|-|-
TGCAGCGTTGGGGGGGGGAATCAGCCCCAGCATTTT
CSVGGGNQPQHF
>TRBV27|TRBJ1-1|-|-
TGTGCCAGCAACCAGGGCCCGCCCATGAACACTGAAGCTTTCTTT
CASNQGPPMNTEAFF
>TRBV10-3|TRBJ1-2|-|-
TGTGCCATCAGTGTACTCCTGGGGACATCTTACTATGGCTACACCTTC
CAISVLLGTSYYGYTF
>TRBV7-3|TRBJ2-2|-|-
TGTGCCAGCAGCTCGACTTCCCTGGGCACCGGGGAGCTGTTTTTT
CASSSTSLGTGELFF
>TRBV18|TRBJ1-2|-|-
TGTGCCAGCTCAACGCTAGGGGCTAACTATGGCTACACCTTC
CASSTLGANYGYTF
>TRBV5-8|TRBJ2-2|-|-
TGTGCCAGCAGCACCGAGCGGAACCGAGCGAACACCGGGGAGCTGTTTTTT
CASSTERNRANTGELFF
>TRBV7-3|TRBJ2-3|-|TRBD1
TGTGCCAGCAGCTTAAGTAGGAACAGGGGAGATACGCAGTATTTT
CASSLSRNRGDTQYF
>TRBV5-4|TRBJ1-3|-|TRBD1
TGTGCCAGCAGCTTGGCCAAGGGGGCCGGAAACACCATATATTTT
CASSLAKGAGNTIYF
>TRBV27|TRBJ2-2|-|TRBD1
TGTGCCAGCCGTTATTTCAGGACAGGGGGCCAGGGGGAGCTGTTTTTT
CASRYFRTGGQGELFF
>TRBV27|TRBJ2-7|-|-
TGTGCCAGCAGCCTGGATAGTCCCCCGGGCGAGCAGTACTTC
CASSLDSPPGEQYF
>TRBV7-6|TRBJ2-1|-|-
TGTGCCAGCAGCTTAGTGGTGGGGGGGCTAAATGAGCAGTTCTTC
CASSLVVGGLNEQFF
>TRBV7-9|TRBJ2-4|-|TRBD1
TGTGCCAGCAGCCTAGAGCAGGGGGTGGCCAAAAACATTCAGTACTTC
CASSLEQGVAKNIQYF
>TRBV27|TRBJ1-3|-|TRBD1
TGTGCCAGCAGGAGAATCGGGACAGGATTAAACACCATATATTTT
CASRRIGTGLNTIYF
>TRBV5-1|TRBJ2-7|-|-
TGCGCCAGCAGCTCAGGCCGTACGGAGCAGTACTTC
CASSSGRTEQYF
>TRBV7-9|TRBJ1-3|-|-
TGTGCCAGCAGCCGGTCGGTATCATTGTTCTCTGGAAACACCATATATTTT
CASSRSVSLFSGNTIYF
>TRBV25-1|TRBJ1-5|-|-
TGTGCCAGCAGTGATGGGGGGCAGCCCCAGCATTTT
CASSDGGQPQHF
>TRBV10-3|TRBJ2-7|-|-
TGTGCCATCACTCCCAAGGCGGGGACCTACGAGCAGTACTTC
CAITPKAGTYEQYF
>TRBV28|TRBJ1-5|few|TRBD1
TGTGCCAGCAGTCTCGGGACAGGGGGTAGCAATCAGCCCCAGCATTTT
CASSLGTGGSNQPQHF
>TRBV5-1|TRBJ1-5|-|TRBD1
TGCGCCAGCAGCTTGCTTGGCGGGGCAAAAGCCCGGACAGGGGGCAATCAGCCCCAGCATTTT
CASSLLGGAKARTGGNQPQHF
>TRBV27|TRBJ2-7|-|-
TGTGCCAGCAGGCGGGACGCGACGGTCTACGAGCAGTACTTC
CASRRDATVYEQYF
>TRBV2|TRBJ1-2|few|-
TGTGCCAGCAGCCAACAGGGCTATGGCTACACCTTC
CASSQQGYGYTF
>TRBV18|TRBJ2-5|-|TRBD2
TGTGCCAGCTCACCAGTAACTAGCGGGGGGCAGGAGACCCAGTACTTC
CASSPVTSGGQETQYF